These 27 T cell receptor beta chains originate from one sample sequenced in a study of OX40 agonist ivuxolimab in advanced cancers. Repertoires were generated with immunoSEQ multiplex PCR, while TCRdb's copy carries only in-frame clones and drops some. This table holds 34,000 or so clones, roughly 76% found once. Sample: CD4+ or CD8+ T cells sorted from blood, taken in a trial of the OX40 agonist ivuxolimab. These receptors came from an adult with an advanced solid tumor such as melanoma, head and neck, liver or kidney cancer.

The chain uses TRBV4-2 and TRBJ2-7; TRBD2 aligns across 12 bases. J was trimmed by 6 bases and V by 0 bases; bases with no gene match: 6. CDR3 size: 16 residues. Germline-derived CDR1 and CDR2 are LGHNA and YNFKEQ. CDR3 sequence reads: CASSQDEATSGGEQYF. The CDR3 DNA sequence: TGTGCCAGCAGCCAAGATGAGGCGACTAGCGGGGGCGAGCAGTACTTC.

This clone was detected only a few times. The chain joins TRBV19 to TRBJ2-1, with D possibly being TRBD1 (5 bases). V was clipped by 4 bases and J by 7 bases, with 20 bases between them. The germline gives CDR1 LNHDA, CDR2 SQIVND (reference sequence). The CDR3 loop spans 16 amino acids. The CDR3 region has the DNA TGTGCCAGTAGTAGCACCACGGGCAGGGCCAGGAATGAGCAGTTCTTC. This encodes CASSSTTGRARNEQFF.

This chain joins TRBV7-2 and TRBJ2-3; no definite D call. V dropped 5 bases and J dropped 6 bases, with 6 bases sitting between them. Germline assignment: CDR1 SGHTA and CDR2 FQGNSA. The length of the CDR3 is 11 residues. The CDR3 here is CASSLSDTQYF. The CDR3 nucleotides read TGTGCCAGCAGCCTATCGGATACGCAGTATTTT.

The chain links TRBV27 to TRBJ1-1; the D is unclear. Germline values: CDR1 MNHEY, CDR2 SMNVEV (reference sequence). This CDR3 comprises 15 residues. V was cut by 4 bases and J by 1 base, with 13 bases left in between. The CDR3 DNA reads TGTGCCAGCAGTTCCCTTGAAGGGAGGAACACTGAAGCTTTCTTT. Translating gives CASSSLEGRNTEAFF.

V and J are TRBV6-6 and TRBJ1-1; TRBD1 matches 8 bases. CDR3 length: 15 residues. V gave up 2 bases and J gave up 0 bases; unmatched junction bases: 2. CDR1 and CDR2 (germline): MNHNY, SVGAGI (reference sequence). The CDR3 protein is CASSYTDRVNTEAFF. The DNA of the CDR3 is TGTGCCAGCAGTTACACGGACAGGGTGAACACTGAAGCTTTCTTT.

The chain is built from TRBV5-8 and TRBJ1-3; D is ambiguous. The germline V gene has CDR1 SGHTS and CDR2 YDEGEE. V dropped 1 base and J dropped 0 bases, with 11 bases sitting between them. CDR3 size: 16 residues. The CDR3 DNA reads TGTGCCAGCAGCTTGACGGTAACCTACTCTGGAAACACCATATATTTT. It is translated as CASSLTVTYSGNTIYF.

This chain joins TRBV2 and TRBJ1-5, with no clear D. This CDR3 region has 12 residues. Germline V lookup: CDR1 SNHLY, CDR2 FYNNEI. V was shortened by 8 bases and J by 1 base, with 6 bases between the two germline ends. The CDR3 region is CASGLSNQPQHF. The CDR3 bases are TGTGCCAGCGGTCTAAGCAATCAGCCCCAGCATTTT.

CDR3 in amino acids: CASRVGGAKNIQYF. In DNA, the CDR3 is TGTGCCAGCAGAGTCGGGGGGGCCAAAAACATTCAGTACTTC. The J gene is TRBJ2-4, the V gene TRBV28; 7 bases are a match to TRBD2. The V gene end was trimmed by 6 bases and the J gene end by 1 base; junction bases not matched to a gene: 3. The CDR3 is made up of 14 amino acids. Germline CDR1 reads MDHEN; CDR2 reads SYDVKM.

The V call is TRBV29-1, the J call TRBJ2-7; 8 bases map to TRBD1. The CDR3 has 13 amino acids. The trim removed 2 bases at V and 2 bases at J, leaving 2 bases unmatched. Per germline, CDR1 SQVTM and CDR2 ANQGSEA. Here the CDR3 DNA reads TGCAGCGTTGAATCACAGGGGGCCTACGAGCAGTACTTC. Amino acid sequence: CSVESQGAYEQYF.

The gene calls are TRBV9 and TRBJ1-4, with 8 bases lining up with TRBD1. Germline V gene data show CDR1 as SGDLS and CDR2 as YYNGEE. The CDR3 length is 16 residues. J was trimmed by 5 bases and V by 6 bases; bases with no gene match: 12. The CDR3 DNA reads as TGTGCCAGCAACCCCACTGGGGCAGGGGGCAATGAAAAACTGTTTTTT. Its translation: CASNPTGAGGNEKLFF.

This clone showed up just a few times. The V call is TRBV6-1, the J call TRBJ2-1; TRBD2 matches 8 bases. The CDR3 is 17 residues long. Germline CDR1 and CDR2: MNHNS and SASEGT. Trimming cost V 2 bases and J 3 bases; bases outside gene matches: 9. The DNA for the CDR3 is TGTGCCAGCAGTGAATGGGGTAGCGGGACCCTCTACAATGAGCAGTTCTTC. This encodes CASSEWGSGTLYNEQFF.

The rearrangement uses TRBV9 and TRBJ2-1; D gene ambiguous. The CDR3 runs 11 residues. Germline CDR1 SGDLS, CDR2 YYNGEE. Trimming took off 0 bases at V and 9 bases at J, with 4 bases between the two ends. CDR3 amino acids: CASSVGGEQFF. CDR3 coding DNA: TGTGCCAGCAGCGTAGGGGGTGAGCAGTTCTTC. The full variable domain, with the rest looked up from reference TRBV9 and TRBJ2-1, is DSGVTQTPKHLITATGQRVTLRCSPRSGDLSVYWYQQSLDQGLQFLIQYYNGEERAKGNILERFSAQQFPDLHSELNLSSLELGDSALYFCASSVGGEQFFGPGTRLTVL.

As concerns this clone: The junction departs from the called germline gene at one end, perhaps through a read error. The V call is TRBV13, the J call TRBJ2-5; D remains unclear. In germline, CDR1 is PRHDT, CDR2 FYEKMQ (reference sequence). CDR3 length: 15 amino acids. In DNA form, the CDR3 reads TGTGCCAGCAGCTCCCCTTTGGCCGAGGAAGAGGCCCAGTACTTC. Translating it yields CASSSPLAEEEAQYF.

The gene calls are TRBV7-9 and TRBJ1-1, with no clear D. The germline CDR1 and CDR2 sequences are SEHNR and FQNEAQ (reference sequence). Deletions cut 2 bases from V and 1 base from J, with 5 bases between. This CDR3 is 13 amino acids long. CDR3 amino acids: CASSLSGNTEAFF. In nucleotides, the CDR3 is TGTGCCAGCAGCTTATCGGGGAACACTGAAGCTTTCTTT.

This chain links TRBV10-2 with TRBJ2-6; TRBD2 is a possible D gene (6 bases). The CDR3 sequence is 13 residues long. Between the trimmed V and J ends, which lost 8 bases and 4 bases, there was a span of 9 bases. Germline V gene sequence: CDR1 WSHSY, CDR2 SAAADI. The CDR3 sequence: CASDGGGANVLTF. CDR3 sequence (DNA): TGCGCCAGCGACGGGGGAGGGGCCAACGTCCTGACTTTC.

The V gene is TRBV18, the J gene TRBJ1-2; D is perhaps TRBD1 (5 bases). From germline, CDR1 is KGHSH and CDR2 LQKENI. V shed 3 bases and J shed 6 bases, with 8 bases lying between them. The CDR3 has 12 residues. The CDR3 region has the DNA TGTGCCAGCTCACCCAGGGCGGATGGCTACACCTTC. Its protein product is CASSPRADGYTF.

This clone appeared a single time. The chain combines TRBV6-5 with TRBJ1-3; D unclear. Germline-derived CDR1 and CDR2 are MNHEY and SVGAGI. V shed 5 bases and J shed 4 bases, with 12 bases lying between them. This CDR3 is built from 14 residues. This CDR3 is CASSPDASGNTIYF. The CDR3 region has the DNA TGTGCCAGCAGTCCGGACGCCAGCGGAAACACCATATATTTT.

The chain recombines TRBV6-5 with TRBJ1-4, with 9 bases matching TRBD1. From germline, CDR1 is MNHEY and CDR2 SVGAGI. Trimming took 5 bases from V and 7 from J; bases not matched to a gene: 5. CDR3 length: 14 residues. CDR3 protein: CASSRTGGGEKLFF. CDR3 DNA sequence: TGTGCCAGCAGTCGTACAGGGGGCGGTGAAAAACTGTTTTTT.

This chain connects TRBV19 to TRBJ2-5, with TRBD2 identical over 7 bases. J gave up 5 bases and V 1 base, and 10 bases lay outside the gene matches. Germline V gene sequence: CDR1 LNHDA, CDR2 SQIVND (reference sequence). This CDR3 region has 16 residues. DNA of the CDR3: TGTGCCAGTAGTATAGTCCCCAAGCGGGGAAGGGAGACCCAGTACTTC. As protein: CASSIVPKRGRETQYF.

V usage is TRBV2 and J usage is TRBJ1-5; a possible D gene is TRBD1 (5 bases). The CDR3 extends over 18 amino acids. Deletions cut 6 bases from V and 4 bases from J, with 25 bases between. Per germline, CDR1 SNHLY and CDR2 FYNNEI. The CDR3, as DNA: TGTGCCAGCAGGGCCTCATTCCCCGTCCGGGACCCTAATCAGCCCCAGCATTTT. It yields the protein CASRASFPVRDPNQPQHF.

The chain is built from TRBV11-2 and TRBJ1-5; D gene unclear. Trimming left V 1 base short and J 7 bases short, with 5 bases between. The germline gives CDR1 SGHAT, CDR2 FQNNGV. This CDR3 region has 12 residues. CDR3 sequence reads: CASSLGGQPQHF. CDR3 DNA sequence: TGTGCCAGCAGCTTAGGGGGACAGCCCCAGCATTTT.

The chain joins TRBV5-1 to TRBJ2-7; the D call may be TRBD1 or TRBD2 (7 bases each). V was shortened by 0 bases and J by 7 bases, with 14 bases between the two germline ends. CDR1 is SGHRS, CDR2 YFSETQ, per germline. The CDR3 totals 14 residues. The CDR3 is CASSLDRGGVEQYF. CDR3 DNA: TGCGCCAGCAGCTTGGACAGGGGAGGGGTGGAGCAGTACTTC.

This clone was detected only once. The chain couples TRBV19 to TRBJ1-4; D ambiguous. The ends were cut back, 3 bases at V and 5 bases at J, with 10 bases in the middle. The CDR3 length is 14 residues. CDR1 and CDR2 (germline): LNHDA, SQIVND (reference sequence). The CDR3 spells CASSISGGNEKLFF. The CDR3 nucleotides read TGTGCCAGTAGTATCTCTGGAGGGAATGAAAAACTGTTTTTT.

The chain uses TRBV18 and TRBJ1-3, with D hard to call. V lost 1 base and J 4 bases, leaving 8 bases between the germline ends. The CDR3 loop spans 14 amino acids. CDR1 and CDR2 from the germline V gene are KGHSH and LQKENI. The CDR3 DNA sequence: TGTGCCAGCTCACCACAGGGCGACGGAAACACCATATATTTT. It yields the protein CASSPQGDGNTIYF.

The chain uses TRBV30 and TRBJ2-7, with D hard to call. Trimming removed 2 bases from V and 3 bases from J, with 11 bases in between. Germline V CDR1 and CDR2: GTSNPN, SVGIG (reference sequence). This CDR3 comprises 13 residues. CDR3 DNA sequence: TGTGCCTGGAGTATGAGCCCCTACTACGAGCAGTACTTC. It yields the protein CAWSMSPYYEQYF. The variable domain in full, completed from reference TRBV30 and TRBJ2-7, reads SQTIHQWPATLVQPVGSPLSLECTVEGTSNPNLYWYRQAAGRGLQLLFYSVGIGQISSEVPQNLSASRPQDRQFILSSKKLLLSDSGFYLCAWSMSPYYEQYFGPGTRLTVT.

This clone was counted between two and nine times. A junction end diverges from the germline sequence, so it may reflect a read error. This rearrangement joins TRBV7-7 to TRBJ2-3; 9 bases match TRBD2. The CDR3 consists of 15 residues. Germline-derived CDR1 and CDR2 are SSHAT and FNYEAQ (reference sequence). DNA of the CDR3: TGTGCTAGCAGCCTGACTAGCGGCCCGCAAGATACGCAGTATTTT. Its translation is CASSLTSGPQDTQYF.

Written as DNA, the CDR3 is TGTGCCAGCAGTCCTCAGTCGAATCAGCCCCAGCATTTT. It encodes CASSPQSNQPQHF. This chain uses TRBV6-4 with TRBJ1-5, with D unresolved. CDR1 and CDR2 (germline): MRHNA, SNTAGT. The V and J ends lost 5 bases and 4 bases respectively, with 9 bases between them. The CDR3 totals 13 residues.